The 8 T cell receptor beta chains below all came from one sample that was sequenced in a study of blood T cell repertoires in COVID-19. Profiled with immunoSEQ multiplex PCR; TCRdb holds only in-frame clones, not every one. The sample holds roughly 180,000 clones, around 79% seen once. What was sequenced was peripheral blood. These receptors originate from an older woman with COVID-19, enrolled during active disease.

The V gene is TRBV9, the J gene TRBJ1-6; D perhaps matches TRBD1 (6 bases). V was clipped by 4 bases and J by 5 bases, with 19 bases between them. CDR3 length equals 17 residues. Germline V gene sequence: CDR1 SGDLS, CDR2 YYNGEE. The CDR3 DNA reads as TGTGCCAGCAGCATACGCCCCCTGGGGGCAGATAATTCACCCCTCCACTTT. It encodes CASSIRPLGADNSPLHF. The whole variable domain, filled in from reference TRBV9 and TRBJ1-6, reads DSGVTQTPKHLITATGQRVTLRCSPRSGDLSVYWYQQSLDQGLQFLIQYYNGEERAKGNILERFSAQQFPDLHSELNLSSLELGDSALYFCASSIRPLGADNSPLHFGNGTRLTVT.

The V gene is TRBV5-1, the J gene TRBJ2-7, with D possibly being TRBD1 (6 bases). V lost 3 bases and J lost 5, with 15 bases in between. CDR1 is SGHRS, CDR2 YFSETQ, per germline. The CDR3 spans 14 residues. The CDR3 coding sequence is TGCGCCAGCAGCTCCTCTCCAGGGGACCACGAGCAGTACTTC. This encodes CASSSSPGDHEQYF.

V usage is TRBV9 and J usage is TRBJ1-2; D perhaps matches TRBD1 (5 bases). From germline, CDR1 is SGDLS and CDR2 YYNGEE. Trimming removed 5 bases at V and 0 bases at J, with 11 bases between. The CDR3 has 14 residues. The CDR3 loop reads CASRGGASNYGYTF. For the CDR3, the DNA is TGTGCCAGCAGGGGAGGGGCTTCTAACTATGGCTACACCTTC.

The V call is TRBV19, the J call TRBJ2-1; 7 nucleotides agree with TRBD2. The CDR3 has 17 amino acids. The germline V gene encodes CDR1 LNHDA and CDR2 SQIVND (reference sequence). Trimming took 3 bases from V and 6 from J; bases not matched to a gene: 14. CDR3 sequence: CASSILGREDVSNEQFF. The CDR3 bases are TGTGCCAGTAGTATTTTGGGTCGGGAGGATGTGTCCAATGAGCAGTTCTTC.

The CDR3: CASSYSKLVRLAVNEQFF. The CDR3 DNA reads as TGTGCCAGCAGTTACTCGAAACTTGTGCGACTAGCTGTAAATGAGCAGTTCTTC. This chain uses TRBV6-2 or TRBV6-3 with TRBJ2-1; 7 nucleotides line up with TRBD2. Looked up from germline, CDR1 is MNHEY and CDR2 is SVGEGT. V lost 0 bases and J lost 7; bases outside the gene matches: 15. The CDR3 runs 18 residues.

This chain uses TRBV11-3 with TRBJ2-1, with D uncertain. The CDR3 has 15 amino acids. Germline lookup yields CDR1 SGHNT and CDR2 YENEEA. Between the trimmed V and J ends, which lost 3 bases and 3 bases, there was a span of 12 bases. CDR3 residues: CASSLTGLGYNEQFF. CDR3 bases: TGTGCCAGCAGCTTGACCGGGTTAGGCTACAATGAGCAGTTCTTC.

The J gene is TRBJ1-6, the V gene TRBV19; unclear D gene. The CDR3 has 14 amino acids. The germline V and J ends were trimmed by 6 bases and 5 bases, with 11 bases remaining between them. CDR1 is LNHDA, CDR2 SQIVND, per germline (reference sequence). In DNA form, the CDR3 reads TGTGCCAGTAGACGACGGGGTGATAATTCACCCCTCCACTTT. It encodes CASRRRGDNSPLHF.

This clone was observed once. This sequence joins TRBV7-9 and TRBJ2-2; D is undetermined. The CDR3 is 17 residues long. V lost 5 bases and J lost 4, with 20 bases in between. Germline assignment: CDR1 SEHNR and CDR2 FQNEAQ (reference sequence). CDR3 in amino acids: CASSPSGVGRSTGELFF. The CDR3 DNA reads TGTGCCAGCAGCCCATCCGGAGTAGGTCGGTCCACCGGGGAGCTGTTTTTT.